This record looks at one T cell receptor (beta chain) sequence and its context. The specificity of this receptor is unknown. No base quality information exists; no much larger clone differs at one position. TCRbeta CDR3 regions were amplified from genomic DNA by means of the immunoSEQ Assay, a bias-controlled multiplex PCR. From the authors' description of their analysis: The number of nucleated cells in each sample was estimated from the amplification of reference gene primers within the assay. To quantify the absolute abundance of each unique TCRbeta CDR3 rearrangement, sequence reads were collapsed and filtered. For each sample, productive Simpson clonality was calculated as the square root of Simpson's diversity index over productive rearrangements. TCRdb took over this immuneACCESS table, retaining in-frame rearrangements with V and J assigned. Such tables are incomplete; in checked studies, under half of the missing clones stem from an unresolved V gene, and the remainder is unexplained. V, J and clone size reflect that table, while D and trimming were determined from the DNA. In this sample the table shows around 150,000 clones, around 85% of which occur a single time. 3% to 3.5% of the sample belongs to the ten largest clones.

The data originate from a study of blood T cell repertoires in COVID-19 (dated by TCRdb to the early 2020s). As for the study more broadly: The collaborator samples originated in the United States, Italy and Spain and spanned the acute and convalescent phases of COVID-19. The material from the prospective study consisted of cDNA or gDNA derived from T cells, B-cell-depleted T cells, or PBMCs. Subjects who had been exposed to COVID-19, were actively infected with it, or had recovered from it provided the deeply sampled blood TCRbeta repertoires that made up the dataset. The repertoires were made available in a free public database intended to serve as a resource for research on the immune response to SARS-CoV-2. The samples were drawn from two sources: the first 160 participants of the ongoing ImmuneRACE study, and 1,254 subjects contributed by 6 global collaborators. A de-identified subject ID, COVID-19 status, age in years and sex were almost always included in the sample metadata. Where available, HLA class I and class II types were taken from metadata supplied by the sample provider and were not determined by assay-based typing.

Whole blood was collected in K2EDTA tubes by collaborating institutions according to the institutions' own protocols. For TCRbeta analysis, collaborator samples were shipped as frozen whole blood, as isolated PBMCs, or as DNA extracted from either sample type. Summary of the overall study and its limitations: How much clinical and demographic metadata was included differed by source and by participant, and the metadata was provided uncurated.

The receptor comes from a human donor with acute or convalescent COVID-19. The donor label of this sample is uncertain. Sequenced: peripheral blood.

The CDR3 in this case is CASSPLPGTENPSGNTIYF. The bases read TGTGCCAGCTCACCCCTCCCGGGGACAGAGAACCCCTCTGGAAACACCATATATTTT. The sequence joins TRBV18 to TRBJ1-3; 7 central nucleotides agree with TRBD1. The CDR3 holds 19 amino acids from the cysteine to the phenylalanine. Just CDR3 DNA is preserved here, 57 bases in frame from base 1. Compared with germline, V lacks 3 bases and J lacks 0 bases; bases without a gene match: 14. From a lookup of the germline V gene, CDR1 and CDR2 are KGHSH and LQKENI.